The 6 T cell receptor beta chains below all came from one sample that was sequenced in a study of shared clonotypes between healthy human individuals. Repertoires were generated with immunoSEQ multiplex PCR, while TCRdb's copy carries only in-frame clones and drops some. The sample carries roughly 1,100,000 clones, roughly 75% recorded once. Sequenced sample: memory CD4+ T cells sorted from blood. Subset specified: CD45RA-negative fraction. The receptors were gathered from a man in his late teens or twenties in good health.

On this clone: Different DNA sequences within this sample yield the same CDR3. V is TRBV6-1 and J is TRBJ1-5, with D uncertain. With 3 bases removed from V and 1 base from J, the gap between germline ends came to 4 bases. CDR3 size: 13 residues. Per the germline V gene, CDR1 is MNHNS and CDR2 is SASEGT. The CDR3 sequence is CASSERSNQPQHF. The CDR3 nucleotides are TGTGCCAGCAGTGAGAGAAGCAATCAGCCCCAGCATTTT.

The chain links TRBV4-2 to TRBJ2-3; the D gene is possibly TRBD2 (6 bases). V was clipped by 4 bases and J by 5 bases, with 19 bases between them. Germline assignment: CDR1 LGHNA and CDR2 YNFKEQ. This CDR3 has 16 amino acids. CDR3 in amino acids: CASSPRTGGALDTQYF. The CDR3 coding sequence is TGTGCCAGCAGCCCGCGAACGGGCGGGGCATTAGATACGCAGTATTTT.

The V call is TRBV25-1, the J call TRBJ1-4; 7 bases align to TRBD1. The CDR3 spans 15 residues. V was clipped by 1 base and J by 3 bases; unmatched bases: 2. Germline CDR1 reads MGHDK; CDR2 reads SYGVNS. CDR3 sequence: CASSELQGANEKLFF. The CDR3 nucleotides read TGTGCCAGCAGTGAATTGCAGGGGGCTAATGAAAAACTGTTTTTT. The variable domain in full, with the rest retrieved from reference TRBV25-1 and TRBJ1-4, is EADIYQTPRYLVIGTGKKITLECSQTMGHDKMYWYQQDPGMELHLIHYSYGVNSTEKGDLSSESTVSRIRTEHFPLTLESARPSHTSQYLCASSELQGANEKLFFGSGTQLSVL.

The chain combines TRBV10-1 with TRBJ2-1; 8 nucleotides line up with TRBD1. Germline assignment: CDR1 WNHNN and CDR2 SYGVQD (reference sequence). V lost 0 bases, J lost 4 bases, and 2 bases stayed unmatched. The CDR3 covers 15 residues. The CDR3 loop is CASSESRGQYNEQFF. CDR3 DNA sequence: TGCGCCAGCAGTGAGTCCAGGGGGCAATACAATGAGCAGTTCTTC.

A single count supports this clone. This chain joins TRBV2 and TRBJ1-5; possibly TRBD1 for D (5 bases). This CDR3 has 15 amino acids. Trimming pared 6 bases from V and 6 bases from J, leaving 18 bases between. Germline values: CDR1 SNHLY, CDR2 FYNNEI. Here the CDR3 DNA reads TGTGCCAGCAGCGGTGGGGCTGGAGTTGGTCAGCCCCAGCATTTT. It is translated as CASSGGAGVGQPQHF. Full variable domain (missing parts from reference TRBV2 and TRBJ1-5): EPEVTQTPSHQVTQMGQEVILRCVPISNHLYFYWYRQILGQKVEFLVSFYNNEISEKSEIFDDQFSVERPDGSNFTLKIRSTKLEDSAMYFCASSGGAGVGQPQHFGDGTRLSIL.

V and J are TRBV29-1 and TRBJ2-4; D is possibly TRBD1 or TRBD2 (7 bases each). V shed 6 bases and J shed 3 bases, with 12 bases lying between them. Germline lookup yields CDR1 SQVTM and CDR2 ANQGSEA. The CDR3 spans 13 residues. CDR3 amino acids: CSVGGTDKNIQYF. The CDR3 nucleotides are TGCAGCGTGGGAGGGACAGACAAAAACATTCAGTACTTC.